Below are 17 T cell receptor beta chains sequenced from a single sample in a study of cytomegalovirus exposure and HLA in healthy donors. Both 60 Vbeta primers and 13 Jbeta primers went into the PCR. Here immunoSEQ multiplex PCR was the method, and the copy in TCRdb shows in-frame clones only, minus some. The table records about 200,000 clones, almost 85% of them present only once. Sample: PBMCs. The source is a woman aged 45-59 years in good health and CMV-seronegative.

The chain uses TRBV19 and TRBJ1-2; TRBD1 agrees at 7 bases. V was clipped by 3 bases and J by 2 bases; unmatched bases: 3. CDR1 is LNHDA and CDR2 is SQIVND in the germline V gene (reference sequence). This CDR3 spans 14 amino acids. The CDR3 DNA follows: TGTGCCAGTAGTATCCCGACAGGGAACTATGGCTACACCTTC. This sequence encodes CASSIPTGNYGYTF. The variable domain in full, completed from reference TRBV19 and TRBJ1-2, reads DGGITQSPKYLFRKEGQNVTLSCEQNLNHDAMYWYRQDPGQGLRLIYYSQIVNDFQKGDIAEGYSVSREKKESFPLTVTSAQKNPTAFYLCASSIPTGNYGYTFGSGTRLTVV.

The rearrangement links TRBV25-1 to TRBJ1-2; D gene unclear. Germline CDR1 and CDR2: MGHDK and SYGVNS. V was pared by 0 bases and J by 6 bases, with 8 bases between. The CDR3 runs to 13 residues. CDR3 region: CASSEYTGNGYTF. DNA for the CDR3: TGTGCCAGCAGTGAATACACGGGGAATGGCTACACCTTC.

The chain links TRBV12-5 to TRBJ2-3, with TRBD2 identical over 8 bases. This CDR3 is built from 15 residues. The ends lost 4 bases at V and 2 bases at J; junction bases unmatched: 5. The V gene's germline CDR1 is LGHNT and CDR2 FRNRAP. CDR3 in DNA: TGTGCTAGTGGTTCCTCGGGACTAGACACAGATACGCAGTATTTT. It yields the protein CASGSSGLDTDTQYF.

This chain links TRBV19 with TRBJ1-1; perhaps TRBD1 as D (6 bases). The V end lost 3 bases, the J end lost 1 base, and 9 bases lay between the germline ends. Germline CDR1 LNHDA, CDR2 SQIVND (reference sequence). The CDR3 loop spans 14 amino acids. DNA for the CDR3: TGTGCCAGTAGTATGCAGGGGCAGAACACTGAAGCTTTCTTT. Translating it yields CASSMQGQNTEAFF.

The chain carries TRBV11-2 and TRBJ2-1, with a possible D match to TRBD2 (6 bases). This CDR3 spans 15 amino acids. The germline gives CDR1 SGHAT, CDR2 FQNNGV. The germline V and J ends were trimmed by 6 bases and 4 bases, with 16 bases remaining between them. CDR3 DNA sequence: TGTGCCAGCAGTTTTCCGGGAGACTCTTACAATGAGCAGTTCTTC. Translating it yields CASSFPGDSYNEQFF.

The chain links TRBV7-3 to TRBJ1-1; no clear D. In germline, CDR1 is SGHTA, CDR2 FQGTGA. V shed 5 bases and J shed 0 bases, with 7 bases lying between them. This CDR3 contains 13 residues. The CDR3 reads CASSISVNTEAFF. The CDR3 region has the DNA TGTGCCAGCAGCATCAGTGTGAACACTGAAGCTTTCTTT.

V and J are TRBV18 and TRBJ1-1; 10 nucleotides match TRBD1. The CDR3 runs 18 residues. In germline, CDR1 is KGHSH, CDR2 LQKENI. Germline trimming cut 0 bases from V and 4 bases from J; bases unmatched to any gene: 11. The CDR3 here is CASSPPGTGARRSTEAFF. The CDR3, as DNA: TGTGCCAGCTCACCACCTGGGACAGGGGCCCGCCGTAGCACTGAAGCTTTCTTT.

This clone occurred once. This rearrangement joins TRBV25-1 to TRBJ2-7; perhaps TRBD1 as D (6 bases). CDR3 size: 14 residues. V lost 3 bases to trimming and J lost 6 bases, with 15 bases between them. Germline CDR1 MGHDK, CDR2 SYGVNS. CDR3 bases: TGTGCCAGCAGTGATTCCAGGGGCGTTTCCGAGCAGTACTTC. Translation gives CASSDSRGVSEQYF.

In this sample, this clone turned up once. This rearrangement joins TRBV29-1 to TRBJ1-1; D might be TRBD1 (6 bases). Germline loops: CDR1 SQVTM, CDR2 ANQGSEA. The CDR3 consists of 13 residues. The V end was cut by 4 bases, the J end by 1 base, with 10 bases between. The CDR3 protein is CSVGSQGNTEAFF. Here the CDR3 DNA reads TGCAGCGTTGGGTCACAGGGGAACACTGAAGCTTTCTTT.

The sample holds one count of this clone. The chain combines TRBV18 with TRBJ2-7; tentative D call: TRBD2 (5 bases). The germline V gene encodes CDR1 KGHSH and CDR2 LQKENI. This CDR3 is 15 amino acids long. V dropped 3 bases and J dropped 2 bases, with 14 bases sitting between them. The CDR3 DNA is TGTGCCAGCTCACCGGAGGCTAGCTCGGCCTACGAGCAGTACTTC. This sequence encodes CASSPEASSAYEQYF. Looking up the rest from reference TRBV18 and TRBJ2-7 gives the full variable domain: NAGVMQNPRHLVRRRGQEARLRCSPMKGHSHVYWYRQLPEEGLKFMVYLQKENIIDESGMPKERFSAEFPKEGPSILRIQQVVRGDSAAYFCASSPEASSAYEQYFGPGTRLTVT.

J is TRBJ2-7 and V is TRBV5-5, with 13 bases lining up with TRBD2. Germline V CDR1 and CDR2: SGHKS, YYEKEE (reference sequence). Trimming cost V 0 bases and J 3 bases; bases outside gene matches: 6. The CDR3 has 17 residues. In nucleotides, the CDR3 is TGTGCCAGCAGCTTGGGCCTAGGACTAGCGGGAGTCTACGAGCAGTACTTC. Translated, it gives CASSLGLGLAGVYEQYF.

The rearrangement joins TRBV6-1 to TRBJ1-1; TRBD1 aligns across 7 bases. The CDR3 is 14 amino acids. CDR1 and CDR2 from the germline V gene are MNHNS and SASEGT. Trimming removed 6 bases from V and 4 bases from J; junction bases left unmatched: 8. The CDR3 nucleotides are TGTGCCAGCAGCGTGACAGGGTTTAGCACTGAAGCTTTCTTT. Its translation: CASSVTGFSTEAFF.

The CDR3 DNA reads as TGTGCCAGCAGCTTAGACAGCGGGTTGAACACTGAAGCTTTCTTT. Amino acids: CASSLDSGLNTEAFF. V is TRBV7-2 and J is TRBJ1-1; no firm D call. Germline V gene lookup returns CDR1 SGHTA and CDR2 FQGNSA. This CDR3 is built from 15 residues. V lost 1 base, J lost 0 bases, and 9 bases lay in between. The full variable domain, its missing parts supplied by reference TRBV7-2 and TRBJ1-1, is GAGVSQSPSNKVTEKGKDVELRCDPISGHTALYWYRQSLGQGLEFLIYFQGNSAPDKSGLPSDRFSAERTGGSVSTLTIQRTQQEDSAVYLCASSLDSGLNTEAFFGQGTRLTVV.

The J gene is TRBJ1-5, the V gene TRBV6-1, with D perhaps TRBD1 (5 bases). V was trimmed by 7 bases and J by 0 bases, leaving 13 bases between them. This CDR3 has 15 amino acids. CDR1 is MNHNS and CDR2 is SASEGT in the germline V gene. For the CDR3, the DNA is TGTGCCAGCACCCTCCGACAGACTAGCAATCAGCCCCAGCATTTT. Amino acid sequence: CASTLRQTSNQPQHF.

This rearrangement joins TRBV30 to TRBJ1-6; TRBD1 aligns across 10 bases. V was clipped by 3 bases and J by 4 bases; unmatched bases: 3. The V gene's germline CDR1 is GTSNPN and CDR2 SVGIG (reference sequence). The CDR3 is made up of 15 amino acids. The CDR3 loop is CAWSTGQGYNSPLHF. Here the CDR3 DNA reads TGTGCCTGGAGCACGGGACAGGGGTATAATTCACCCCTCCACTTT. The full variable domain, in which reference TRBV30 and TRBJ1-6 provide the parts outside the CDR3, is SQTIHQWPATLVQPVGSPLSLECTVEGTSNPNLYWYRQAAGRGLQLLFYSVGIGQISSEVPQNLSASRPQDRQFILSSKKLLLSDSGFYLCAWSTGQGYNSPLHFGNGTRLTVT.

The V and J genes are TRBV9 and TRBJ2-2, with D perhaps TRBD1 (6 bases). V gave up 0 bases and J gave up 4 bases, with 10 bases separating them. There are 15 residues in the CDR3. Germline lookup yields CDR1 SGDLS and CDR2 YYNGEE. CDR3: CASSVGGQITGELFF. CDR3 nucleotides: TGTGCCAGCAGCGTAGGGGGGCAGATCACCGGGGAGCTGTTTTTT.

J is TRBJ2-2 and V is TRBV28; TRBD2 agrees at 8 bases. Germline V gene sequence: CDR1 MDHEN, CDR2 SYDVKM. The CDR3 is 16 residues long. J was trimmed by 0 bases and V by 2 bases; bases with no gene match: 2. The CDR3 coding sequence is TGTGCCAGCAGTTTAGGTAGCGGGGCGAACACCGGGGAGCTGTTTTTT. It specifies CASSLGSGANTGELFF.